This T cell receptor (beta chain) was captured in a study of response to subunit inactivated influenza vaccine. General study findings and limits: The study's authors posited that every seasonal influenza vaccination enlists few new T cells.

The CDR3 has 15 residues. CDR1 is SGHRS and CDR2 is YFSETQ in the germline V gene. TCRdb analysed the RT-PCR reads with MiXCR anew, one entry per CDR3 protein. The data hold 500,000 to 600,000 distinct CDR3 sequences, with approximately 7.7% observed a single time. As regards this clonotype: Antigen specificity is unknown. The junction shows a germline mismatch at one end, possibly a read error.

This material consisted of PBMCs from blood, taken less than 30 months after vaccination. V and J are TRBV5-1 and TRBJ2-5; D perhaps matches TRBD2 (5 bases). The sequence was obtained from a man aged 50 to 69 who received an inactivated influenza vaccine. The CDR3 reads CASKYLPGIQDTQYF. CDR3 DNA: TGCGCCAGCAAATACTTACCGGGGATCCAAGATACCCAGTACTTC. Full variable domain (remainder filled in from reference TRBV5-1 and TRBJ2-5): KAGVTQTPRYLIKTRGQQVTLSCSPISGHRSVSWYQQTPGQGLQFLFEYFSETQRNKGNFPGRFSGRQFSNSRSEMNVSTLELGDSALYLCASKYLPGIQDTQYFGPGTRLLVL.